What follows is one TCR beta chain and its context. Residents of about two dozen US areas, aged about 18 to 95 years, made up the participants. Membership in each cohort depended on participant-reported clinical history. Shortly before study entry, within 2 weeks, exposed participants had met a COVID-19 case. Profiling relied on immunoSEQ multiplex PCR, and the TCRdb table lists in-frame clones only, not all of them. The table shows under 250,000 clones, with 88% occurring only once. This sample was included in a study of blood T cell repertoires in COVID-19. The CDR3 contains 16 residues. Between the trimmed V and J ends, which lost 4 bases and 2 bases, there was a span of 14 bases. Germline V gene data show CDR1 as SEHNR and CDR2 as FQNEAQ (reference sequence).

The sequencing sample was made of PBMCs or T cells enriched from blood (not recorded which). V is TRBV7-9 and J is TRBJ2-2, with a weak D call TRBD2 (6 bases). The sequence derives from a woman aged 25 to 39 who had been exposed to COVID-19. The CDR3 DNA reads as TGTGCCAGCAGCTACCAATTCGCGGGAAACACCGGGGAGCTGTTTTTT. Protein product: CASSYQFAGNTGELFF.